The clone carrying this T cell receptor (beta chain) appeared a single time. The CDR3 spans 17 residues. Germline values: CDR1 LNHNV, CDR2 YYDKDF (reference sequence). J was trimmed by 4 bases and V by 4 bases; bases with no gene match: 12. The data are from a study of blood T cell repertoires in COVID-19. Study in general: PBMCs, B-cell-depleted T cells, or T cells provided the cDNA or gDNA that made up the material.

In the source study's methods: Reference gene primers were amplified, and this amplification served to estimate nucleated cell counts. Some clones are missing from TCRdb's copy, which holds only in-frame ones; the method was immunoSEQ multiplex PCR. V, J and clone size are those of that table, while D and trimming were read from the DNA. The table has about 230,000 clones, around 83% seen once; the top ten hold approximately 9%. The chain couples TRBV15 to TRBJ1-4, with 7 positions matching TRBD1. The material sequenced was peripheral blood. The sequence derives from a middle-aged man with active or convalescent COVID-19. CDR3 bases: TGTGCCACCAGCAAACGACATATGGGGACAGATAATGAAAAACTGTTTTTT. Translating gives CATSKRHMGTDNEKLFF.